This TCR beta chain is drawn from a study of shared clonotypes between healthy human individuals. Here immunoSEQ multiplex PCR was the method, and the copy in TCRdb shows in-frame clones only, minus some. The sample has 2 million to 2.5 million clones, 90% to 96% seen once. This CDR3 contains 13 residues. The V gene's germline CDR1 is SGDLS and CDR2 YYNGEE. Trimming removed 4 bases from V and 3 bases from J, with 10 bases in between. The rearrangement joins TRBV9 to TRBJ2-5, with a possible D match to TRBD2 (6 bases). Sequenced sample: naive CD4+ T cells sorted from blood. Noted subset: CD45RA+ positively selected. This receptor was obtained from a man aged 18 to 29 in good health. The CDR3 reads CASSSEREETQYF. CDR3 bases: TGTGCCAGCAGCTCCGAGCGGGAAGAGACCCAGTACTTC.